The following is a TCR beta chain sequence with its context. The data stem from a study of blood T cell repertoires in COVID-19. Looking at the study overall: Acute and convalescent COVID-19 samples came from the United States, Italy and Spain. Sources were T cells, B-cell-depleted T cells, or PBMCs; the material itself was cDNA or gDNA.

In the study's own analysis: The authors estimated nucleated cell counts from reference gene primer amplification. The assay was immunoSEQ multiplex PCR, and TCRdb's table has in-frame clones only and misses some. That table is the source of V, J and clone size, and D and trimming were worked out from the DNA. This table holds a few hundred thousand clones, around four fifths found once. This TCR derives from a man in his fifties or sixties who had recovered from COVID-19. Material: peripheral blood.

The CDR3 here is CASSAELGTGITEAFF. In nucleotides, the CDR3 is TGTGCCAGCAGCGCTGAACTCGGGACAGGGATCACTGAAGCTTTCTTT. This chain joins TRBV9 and TRBJ1-1, with TRBD1 identical over 9 bases. J was trimmed by 4 bases and V by 3 bases; bases with no gene match: 10. The CDR3 sequence is 16 residues long. The germline V gene has CDR1 SGDLS and CDR2 YYNGEE.